This entry features one TCR beta chain sequence. Its antigen is currently unknown. These data are taken from a study of beta chain features in type 1 diabetes. Turning to the study itself: Patients did not differ from healthy donors in age, gender or cell yield. Study findings and constraints: Among patients with Type 1 diabetes, TCRB CDR3s were moderately but significantly shorter in every one of the four CD4+ subsets.

TCRB transcripts that were expressed got sequenced, as all of the isolated RNA had been reverse transcribed. Sequencing of naive, central memory and regulatory T cell samples gave an average of about 3.9 million reads. Method: immunoSEQ multiplex PCR; TCRdb's copy keeps in-frame clones and lacks some. Here the sample spans 300,000 to 450,000 clones, roughly 12% being singletons. The origin of this receptor is a woman aged 18-29 years with type 1 diabetes. What was sequenced was naive CD4+ T cells from blood.

CDR3 sequence: CSVDPGGYYNEQFF. CDR3 DNA: TGCAGCGTTGACCCCGGAGGCTACTACAATGAGCAGTTCTTC. V is TRBV29-1 and J is TRBJ2-1; tentatively, D is TRBD2 (5 bases). Trimming cost V 3 bases and J 3 bases, with 12 bases left between them. Germline loops: CDR1 SQVTM, CDR2 ANQGSEA. This CDR3 is 14 amino acids long.